The clone carrying this T cell receptor beta chain was counted a single time. As yet, its antigen is unknown. 60 Vbeta and 13 Jbeta primers were used in PCR. The table came from immunoSEQ multiplex PCR; TCRdb's copy has only in-frame clones and leaves some out. The table shows roughly 120,000 clones, with approximately 80% occurring only once. The record originates from a study of cytomegalovirus exposure and HLA in healthy donors. The study's findings and limits: Later, an analysis showed that TCR beta chains associated with HLA were more clonally expanded than others that were equally common. The study reported that TCR beta sequences accurately predicted HLA-A and HLA-B alleles in most subjects. Data from an earlier analysis indicated that most TCR beta V segments were productive either about 87% or about 30% of the time. The study put under 200 TCR beta chains on its list as cytomegalovirus-associated.

Trimming cost V 7 bases and J 7 bases; bases outside gene matches: 15. This CDR3 comprises 17 residues. Germline-derived CDR1 and CDR2 are LNHDA and SQIVND (reference sequence). This TCR came from a woman aged 25 to 45 in good health and CMV-seronegative. V is TRBV19 and J is TRBJ2-1; 11 bases line up with TRBD2. Sequencing was carried out using PBMCs. CDR3 sequence: CASTLGFSGRAQNEQFF. In DNA form, the CDR3 reads TGTGCCAGTACCCTTGGATTTAGCGGGAGGGCCCAGAATGAGCAGTTCTTC.